Listed below are T cell receptor beta chains from one sample, sequenced in a study of T cells after yellow fever vaccination. Each CDR3 protein is one row after TCRdb ran MiXCR on the 5' RACE reads. The sample has 300,000 or so distinct CDR3 sequences, approximately 4.2% seen once; the top ten hold roughly 26%. Here the sequenced sample was PBMCs, taken 5 days after the yellow fever booster vaccination. The receptors here all came from a man younger than 35 who received the YFV17D yellow fever vaccine. Both conserved end residues are part of each CDR3. A D gene is named only where the DNA matches it firmly. Rows give clone size only sometimes, using once, few, many, or a class for an expanded clone.

clone_size,cdr3_length,d_call,v_call,j_call,cdr3_nt,cdr3_aa
.,14,TRBD1,TRBV5-6,TRBJ1-2,TGTGCCAGCAGCTCGGGACAGCGTATCTATGGCTACACCTTC,CASSSGQRIYGYTF
few,16,TRBD2,TRBV4-3,TRBJ2-3,TGCGCCAGCAGCTCGATTCTAGCGGTCCCCCCCAATACGCAGTATTTT,CASSSILAVPPNTQYF
.,15,TRBD1,TRBV9,TRBJ1-2,TGTGCCAGCAGCTCACCGGGACAGGTTCTAGGAGGCTACACCTTC,CASSSPGQVLGGYTF
many,14,.,TRBV7-2,TRBJ1-5,TGTGCCAGCAGCTTTCCCCCCAGCGGACAGCCCCAGCATTTT,CASSFPPSGQPQHF
many,14,.,TRBV7-3,TRBJ2-5,TGTGCCAGCAGCTTAACGGGGGCGGGAGAGACCCAGTACTTC,CASSLTGAGETQYF
.,11,.,TRBV20-1,TRBJ2-1,TGCAGGCCACAGGGCGGCGATGAGCAGTTCTTC,CRPQGGDEQFF
.,13,.,TRBV6-6,TRBJ2-1,TGTGCCAGCAGTTCGGACGGCTACAATGAGCAGTTCTTC,CASSSDGYNEQFF
few,13,.,TRBV19,TRBJ2-7,TGTGCCAGTAGTTCCAGGGGACCCTACGAGCAGTACTTC,CASSSRGPYEQYF
few,14,.,TRBV5-1,TRBJ1-1,TGCGCCAGCAGCCCTCAAACGGCGAACACTGAAGCTTTCTTT,CASSPQTANTEAFF
few,13,TRBD2,TRBV6-2/TRBV6-3,TRBJ2-1,TGTGCCAGCACCCTAAGCGGGGACAATGAGCAGTTCTTC,CASTLSGDNEQFF
.,15,.,TRBV5-1,TRBJ2-2,TGCGCCAGCAGCTTGGTAGGGACGAACACCGGGGAGCTGTTTTTT,CASSLVGTNTGELFF
.,17,.,TRBV4-3,TRBJ2-4,TGCGCCAGCAGCCAAGACCCCGGACACCCTTCCAAAAACATTCAGTACTTC,CASSQDPGHPSKNIQYF
.,13,TRBD2,TRBV7-9,TRBJ2-1,TGTGCCAGCAGGGCGGGGGGATGGAATGAGCAGTTCTTC,CASRAGGWNEQFF
many,15,TRBD2,TRBV4-3,TRBJ2-5,TGCGCCAGCAGCCGATTAGCGGGGGCCCGAGAGACCCAGTACTTC,CASSRLAGARETQYF
many,13,.,TRBV7-6,TRBJ1-2,TGTGCCAGCAGCTTAGTACAGAGCTATGGCTACACCTTC,CASSLVQSYGYTF
few,14,TRBD1,TRBV12-3/TRBV12-4,TRBJ1-2,TGTGCCAGCAGTTTGACAGGGACCGTCTATGGCTACACCTTC,CASSLTGTVYGYTF
few,14,.,TRBV7-9,TRBJ2-1,TGTGCCAGCACCCTGGGAAATAGCGCCGATGAGCAGTTCTTC,CASTLGNSADEQFF
many,14,.,TRBV7-6,TRBJ2-3,TGTGCCACCTCAGAGGGGAGCCGGGGAGATACGCAGTATTTT,CATSEGSRGDTQYF
.,12,.,TRBV20-1,TRBJ2-3,TGCAGTGCTAGGTGGGGCGATTATACGCAGTATTTT,CSARWGDYTQYF
few,15,TRBD2,TRBV3-1,TRBJ2-4,TGTGCCAGCAGCCCGCCTGGACTAGCCTCCCACATTCAGTACTTC,CASSPPGLASHIQYF
.,16,TRBD1,TRBV3-1,TRBJ2-7,TGTGCCAGCAGCCAAGCCCGGGGGACAGGGAACGGCGAGCAGTACTTC,CASSQARGTGNGEQYF
many,18,.,TRBV6-6,TRBJ2-3,TGTGCCAGCAGTTACAGGTTCCGGGGGGCCGGAGTAACAGATACGCAGTATTTT,CASSYRFRGAGVTDTQYF
few,14,TRBD2,TRBV3-1,TRBJ2-3,TGTGCCAGCAGCGTCACTAGCGGGGCAGATACGCAGTATTTT,CASSVTSGADTQYF
.,14,TRBD1,TRBV7-2,TRBJ1-4,TGTGCCAGCAGTATAGGGGGCGCCTGGGAAAAACTGTTTTTT,CASSIGGAWEKLFF
few,15,TRBD1,TRBV6-5,TRBJ1-6,TGTGCCAGCGGGGGACAGGGGATCTATAATTCACCCCTCCACTTT,CASGGQGIYNSPLHF
.,15,TRBD1,TRBV6-6,TRBJ2-3,TGTGCCAGCAGTTACTCAGGGGGCCTCACAGATACGCAGTATTTT,CASSYSGGLTDTQYF
few,17,TRBD2,TRBV7-9,TRBJ2-3,TGTGCCCTGCCGGGGGGACTAGCGGGGGGGCATGCAGATACGCAGTATTTT,CALPGGLAGGHADTQYF
few,15,.,TRBV19,TRBJ1-2,TGTGCCAGTAGTTCCCGACAGCAACCTAACTATGGCTACACCTTC,CASSSRQQPNYGYTF
many,14,.,TRBV7-6,TRBJ2-7,TGTGCCAGCAGCTTATTTGTCGGGCCCTACGAGCAGTACTTC,CASSLFVGPYEQYF
few,16,TRBD1,TRBV6-2/TRBV6-3,TRBJ1-6,TGTGCCAGCAGCAAGGCCCTCGGGACAGGGAATTCACCCCTCCACTTT,CASSKALGTGNSPLHF
many,14,.,TRBV2,TRBJ1-6,TGTGCCAGCAGTGACGACCTACGGGGCTCACCCCTCCACTTT,CASSDDLRGSPLHF
.,13,.,TRBV27,TRBJ2-7,TGTGCCAGCAGTTTGACAGCTATCTACGAGCAGTACTTC,CASSLTAIYEQYF
.,15,TRBD2,TRBV12-3/TRBV12-4,TRBJ2-1,TGTGCCAGCAGTCCTAGCGGGGGACTGGCGAATGAGCAGTTCTTC,CASSPSGGLANEQFF
many,15,TRBD1,TRBV6-6,TRBJ2-2,TGTGCCAGCAGTTACGGACAGGGAGGTACCGGGGAGCTGTTTTTT,CASSYGQGGTGELFF
.,15,.,TRBV10-1,TRBJ2-5,TGCGCCAGCAGTGCGGGACAACCCCGACGGGAGACCCAGTACTTC,CASSAGQPRRETQYF
.,14,.,TRBV20-1,TRBJ1-6,TGCAGTGCCCACGCAGGGATGGGTAATTCACCCCTCCACTTT,CSAHAGMGNSPLHF
many,16,.,TRBV5-1,TRBJ2-3,TGCGCCAGCAGCTTGGCCATTAGGGGAAGAATAGATACGCAGTATTTT,CASSLAIRGRIDTQYF
.,12,.,TRBV2,TRBJ1-3,TGTGCCAGCAAGGCAACTGGAAACACCATATATTTT,CASKATGNTIYF
.,15,TRBD2,TRBV11-3,TRBJ2-5,TGTGCCAGCAGCTCGGGAGGCGGGGGGCAAGAGACCCAGTACTTC,CASSSGGGGQETQYF
many,11,TRBD1,TRBV18,TRBJ2-1,TGTGCCAGCTCCCAGGGGGAAGAGCAGTTCTTC,CASSQGEEQFF
once,13,.,TRBV11-3,TRBJ2-2,TGTGCCAGCAGCTTAGCTAGCGACTCAGAGCTGTTTTTT,CASSLASDSELFF
few,15,TRBD1,TRBV7-9,TRBJ2-1,TGTGCCAGCAGCTTAAGGGGGCTCGGGAACAATGAGCAGTTCTTC,CASSLRGLGNNEQFF
few,14,.,TRBV12-3/TRBV12-4,TRBJ1-3,TGTGCCAGCAGGGGGGAGGTTACTGGAAACACCATATATTTT,CASRGEVTGNTIYF
.,20,.,TRBV7-3,TRBJ2-4,TGTGCCAGCAGCTTATCGTTTGGAGGACCTCCTCTTAGAGCCAAAAACATTCAGTACTTC,CASSLSFGGPPLRAKNIQYF
many,15,TRBD1,TRBV5-6,TRBJ1-2,TGTGCCAGCAGCTGGGACAGGGCGATGAGCTATGGCTACACCTTC,CASSWDRAMSYGYTF
many,14,TRBD2,TRBV5-1,TRBJ2-3,TGCGCCAGCAGCTTTCGGGGAGGGACAGATACGCAGTATTTT,CASSFRGGTDTQYF
.,16,.,TRBV23-1,TRBJ2-1,TGCGCCAGCAGTCAATGGGGGTTTCGCTCCTACAATGAGCAGTTCTTC,CASSQWGFRSYNEQFF
.,15,TRBD1,TRBV15,TRBJ1-2,TGTGCCACCAGCAGAGGGGGGCGGGACAGGGGTGGCTACACCTTC,CATSRGGRDRGGYTF
.,15,.,TRBV7-2,TRBJ2-3,TGTGCCAGCAGCTTAGTGGGGGCAGGAGGGGATACGCAGTATTTT,CASSLVGAGGDTQYF
many,14,.,TRBV3-1,TRBJ2-1,TGTGCCAGCAGCCCCTCGCGGGGCCACAATGAGCAGTTCTTC,CASSPSRGHNEQFF
few,13,.,TRBV6-2/TRBV6-3,TRBJ1-2,TGTGCCAGCCGTAGCGGACGGCTCTATGGCTACACCTTC,CASRSGRLYGYTF
few,15,.,TRBV4-1,TRBJ1-2,TGCGCCAGCAGCCAACCTGGTGGGTCTTCTCGGGGCTACACCTTC,CASSQPGGSSRGYTF
.,16,TRBD1,TRBV10-3,TRBJ1-2,TGTGCCATCAGGGCCGGGACAGGGAAGAAGGCCTACGGCTACACCTTC,CAIRAGTGKKAYGYTF
many,15,TRBD1,TRBV7-2,TRBJ2-5,TGTGCCAGCTCTCGGACAGGCGAACCAGGAGAGACCCAGTACTTC,CASSRTGEPGETQYF
.,15,.,TRBV3-2,TRBJ2-5,TGTGCCAGCAGCCCCGGACTAGCGGTGGATGAGACCCAGTACTTC,CASSPGLAVDETQYF
many,14,TRBD1,TRBV20-1,TRBJ2-7,TGCAGTGCTAGCCCTGCCGGGACAGGCTACGAGCAGTACTTC,CSASPAGTGYEQYF
many,13,.,TRBV5-1,TRBJ2-3,TGCGCCAGCAGCTTGGGTACAGGGGATACGCAGTATTTT,CASSLGTGDTQYF
.,12,.,TRBV29-1,TRBJ2-1,TGCAGCGTTGTGACAGACCGGGTTGAGCAGTTCTTC,CSVVTDRVEQFF